A selection of T cell receptor beta chains follows, all from one sample in a study of cytomegalovirus exposure and HLA in healthy donors. Measured with immunoSEQ multiplex PCR; TCRdb has only the in-frame clones, and not every one. The sample contains approximately 170,000 clones, around 75% of which appear only once. What was sequenced was PBMCs. The receptors originated from a human donor in good health. CDR3s include the opening cysteine and the closing phenylalanine or tryptophan. A D gene is named only where the DNA matches it firmly. Rows may omit the clone size; those that give it use once, few, many or a size class.

v_call	clone_size	j_call	d_call	cdr3_aa	cdr3_nt
TRBV5-6	few	TRBJ2-7	TRBD1	CASSWTGPSYEQYF	TGTGCCAGCAGCTGGACAGGACCCTCCTACGAGCAGTACTTC
TRBV4-3	.	TRBJ1-2	TRBD1	CASSQTGQGPGYTF	TGCGCCAGCAGCCAAACGGGACAGGGACCTGGCTACACCTTC
TRBV7-8	.	TRBJ2-7	TRBD2	CASSLLRGAAGDEQYF	TGTGCCAGCAGCTTATTACGGGGGGCAGCGGGGGACGAGCAGTACTTC
TRBV29-1	.	TRBJ1-2	.	CSARTSYGYTF	TGCAGCGCCCGCACTTCCTATGGCTACACCTTC
TRBV7-9	.	TRBJ1-1	.	CASSYTNTEAFF	TGTGCCAGCAGCTACACGAACACTGAAGCTTTCTTT
TRBV4-1	.	TRBJ2-7	TRBD1	CASSLGQDLTYEQYF	TGCGCCAGCAGCCTTGGACAGGACTTAACCTACGAGCAGTACTTC
TRBV4-3	few	TRBJ2-7	TRBD2	CASSPERGGEQYF	TGCGCCAGCAGCCCAGAACGGGGGGGCGAGCAGTACTTC
TRBV5-1	.	TRBJ1-1	.	CASRPQGQGNTEAFF	TGCGCCAGCAGACCCCAGGGTCAGGGGAACACTGAAGCTTTCTTT
TRBV10-3	.	TRBJ2-3	TRBD1	CATRDRDTDTQYF	TGTGCCACCAGGGACAGGGACACAGATACGCAGTATTTT
TRBV5-1	.	TRBJ1-1	.	CASSLNRDTEAFF	TGCGCCAGCAGCTTGAACAGAGACACTGAAGCTTTCTTT
TRBV11-2	.	TRBJ2-5	TRBD2	CASSQRGYEETQYF	TGTGCCAGCAGCCAGCGGGGCTACGAAGAGACCCAGTACTTC
TRBV19	.	TRBJ2-1	.	CASARREISYNEQFF	TGTGCCAGTGCTCGACGGGAGATTTCCTACAATGAGCAGTTCTTC
TRBV13	.	TRBJ1-1	.	CASSLVRRVNTEAFF	TGTGCCAGCAGCTTAGTTCGACGGGTGAACACTGAAGCTTTCTTT
TRBV27	.	TRBJ2-7	.	CASSLSPQGRSEQYF	TGTGCCAGCAGTTTATCCCCACAGGGACGTTCCGAGCAGTACTTC
TRBV27	.	TRBJ1-5	.	CASSFIGGSNQPQHF	TGTGCCAGCAGTTTTATCGGGGGTAGCAATCAGCCCCAGCATTTT
TRBV27	few	TRBJ2-7	.	CASSFSAGDKLGYEQYF	TGTGCCAGCAGCTTTTCGGCGGGGGACAAGCTCGGGTACGAGCAGTACTTC
TRBV6-5	once	TRBJ1-5	TRBD1	CASSYSAGGIQPQHF	TGTGCCAGCAGTTACTCCGCAGGGGGGATTCAGCCCCAGCATTTT
TRBV4-1	.	TRBJ2-2	.	CASSPKRSGELFF	TGCGCCAGCAGCCCCAAGAGGTCCGGGGAGCTGTTTTTT
TRBV9	.	TRBJ1-2	.	CASSGTRGGYTF	TGTGCCAGCAGCGGGACACGTGGTGGCTACACCTTC